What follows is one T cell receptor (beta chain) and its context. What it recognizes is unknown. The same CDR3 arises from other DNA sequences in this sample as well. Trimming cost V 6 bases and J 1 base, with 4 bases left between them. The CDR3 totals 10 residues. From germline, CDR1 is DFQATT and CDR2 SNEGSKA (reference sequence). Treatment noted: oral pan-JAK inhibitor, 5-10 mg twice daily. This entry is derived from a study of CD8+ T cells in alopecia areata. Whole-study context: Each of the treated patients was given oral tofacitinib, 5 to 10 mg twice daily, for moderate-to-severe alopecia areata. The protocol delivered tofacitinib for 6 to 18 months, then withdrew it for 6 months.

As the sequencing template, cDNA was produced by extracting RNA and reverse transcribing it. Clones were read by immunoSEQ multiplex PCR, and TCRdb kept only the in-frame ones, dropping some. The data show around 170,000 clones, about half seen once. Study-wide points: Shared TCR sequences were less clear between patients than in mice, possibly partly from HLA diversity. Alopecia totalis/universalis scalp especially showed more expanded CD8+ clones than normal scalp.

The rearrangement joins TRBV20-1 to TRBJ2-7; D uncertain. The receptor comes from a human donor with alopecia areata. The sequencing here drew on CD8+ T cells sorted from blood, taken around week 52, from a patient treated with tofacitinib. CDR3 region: CSAGSYEQYF. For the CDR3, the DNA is TGCAGTGCGGGGTCCTACGAGCAGTACTTC.